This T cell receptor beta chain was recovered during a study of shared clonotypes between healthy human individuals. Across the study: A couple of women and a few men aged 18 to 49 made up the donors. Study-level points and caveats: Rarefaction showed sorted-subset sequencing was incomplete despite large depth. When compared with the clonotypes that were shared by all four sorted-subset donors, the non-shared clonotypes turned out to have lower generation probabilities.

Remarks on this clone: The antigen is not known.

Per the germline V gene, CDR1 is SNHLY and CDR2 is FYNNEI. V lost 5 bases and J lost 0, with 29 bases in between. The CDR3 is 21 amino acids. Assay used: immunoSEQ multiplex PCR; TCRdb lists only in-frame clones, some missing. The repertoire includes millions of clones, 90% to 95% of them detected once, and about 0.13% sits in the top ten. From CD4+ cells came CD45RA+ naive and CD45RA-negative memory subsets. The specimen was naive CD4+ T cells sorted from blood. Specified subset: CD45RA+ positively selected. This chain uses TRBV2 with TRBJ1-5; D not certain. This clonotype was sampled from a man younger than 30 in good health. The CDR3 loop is CASSPKAKSGPISYSNQPQHF. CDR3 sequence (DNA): TGTGCCAGCAGTCCAAAGGCGAAATCAGGACCTATATCTTATAGCAATCAGCCCCAGCATTTT. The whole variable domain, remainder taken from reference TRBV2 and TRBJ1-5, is EPEVTQTPSHQVTQMGQEVILRCVPISNHLYFYWYRQILGQKVEFLVSFYNNEISEKSEIFDDQFSVERPDGSNFTLKIRSTKLEDSAMYFCASSPKAKSGPISYSNQPQHFGDGTRLSIL.